This TCR beta chain was found in a study of Ad26.COV2.S vaccination and SARS-CoV-2 variants. Study background: The study gave Ad26.COV2.S intramuscularly, once or twice 56 days apart. Study-wide results and caveats: Assessments of TCR breadth and depth may have underestimated the total T cell responses.

Generated by immunoSEQ multiplex PCR, the TCRdb table keeps only in-frame clones and is missing some. The sample holds 250,000 or so clones, around 88% seen once. Regarding this clone: Its antigen remains unidentified.

As to treatment: over 15 received Ad26.COV2.S at low or high dose, single or two shots; 5 received placebo; per-sample allocation not given. Sampling took place 63 days after the first vaccine or placebo injection. An 18-55-year-old adult in Boston served as donor. Immunization relied on an Ad26 vector, which expressed Wuhan-strain SARS-CoV-2 spike. Trimming pared 4 bases from V and 1 base from J, leaving 20 bases between. Germline V gene lookup returns CDR1 SGHRS and CDR2 YFSETQ. The CDR3 contains 17 residues. This receptor was identified in a person aged 18 to 59 who received the Ad26.COV2.S COVID-19 vaccine or a placebo. The source was peripheral blood, collected in a trial of Ad26.COV2.S vaccine versus placebo. The gene calls are TRBV5-1 and TRBJ2-5; D unclear. The CDR3 here is CASSTHPVGGSQETQYF. The DNA of the CDR3 is TGCGCCAGCAGCACCCATCCAGTTGGCGGTAGCCAAGAGACCCAGTACTTC.